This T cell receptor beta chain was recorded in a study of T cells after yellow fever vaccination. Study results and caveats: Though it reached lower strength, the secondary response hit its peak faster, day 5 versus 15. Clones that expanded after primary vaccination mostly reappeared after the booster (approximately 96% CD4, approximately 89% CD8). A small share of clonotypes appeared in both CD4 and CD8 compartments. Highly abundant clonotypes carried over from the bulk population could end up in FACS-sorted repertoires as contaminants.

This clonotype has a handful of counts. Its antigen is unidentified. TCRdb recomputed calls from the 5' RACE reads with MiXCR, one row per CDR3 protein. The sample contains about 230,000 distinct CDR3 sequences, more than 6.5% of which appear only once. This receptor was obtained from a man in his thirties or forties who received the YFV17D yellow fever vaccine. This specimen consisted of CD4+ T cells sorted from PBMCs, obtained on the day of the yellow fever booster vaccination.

The CDR3 protein is CASSLAGGENEQFF. CDR3 sequence (DNA): TGTGCCAGCAGTTTAGCGGGAGGGGAGAATGAGCAGTTCTTC. This chain uses TRBV12-3 or TRBV12-4 with TRBJ2-1; 7 nucleotides agree with TRBD2. The CDR3 is 14 residues long. With V trimmed by 0 bases and J by 7 bases, 3 bases remained unmatched.